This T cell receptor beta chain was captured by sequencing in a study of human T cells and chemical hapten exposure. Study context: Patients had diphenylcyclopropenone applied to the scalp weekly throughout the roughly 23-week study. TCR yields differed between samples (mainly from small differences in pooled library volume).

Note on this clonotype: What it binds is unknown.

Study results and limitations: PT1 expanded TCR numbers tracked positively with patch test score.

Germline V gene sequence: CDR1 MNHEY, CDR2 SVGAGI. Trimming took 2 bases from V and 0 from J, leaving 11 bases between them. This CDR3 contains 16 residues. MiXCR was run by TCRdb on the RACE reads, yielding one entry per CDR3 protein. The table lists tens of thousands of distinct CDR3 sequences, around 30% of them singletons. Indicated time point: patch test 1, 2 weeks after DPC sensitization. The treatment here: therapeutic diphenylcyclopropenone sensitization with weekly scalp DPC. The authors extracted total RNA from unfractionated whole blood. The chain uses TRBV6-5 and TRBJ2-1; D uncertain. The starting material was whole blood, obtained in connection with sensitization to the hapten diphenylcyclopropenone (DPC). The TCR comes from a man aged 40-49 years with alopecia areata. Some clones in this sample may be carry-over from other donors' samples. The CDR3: CASSYNGRSSYNEQFF. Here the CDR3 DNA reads TGTGCCAGCAGTTACAATGGGCGGAGCTCCTACAATGAGCAGTTCTTC.